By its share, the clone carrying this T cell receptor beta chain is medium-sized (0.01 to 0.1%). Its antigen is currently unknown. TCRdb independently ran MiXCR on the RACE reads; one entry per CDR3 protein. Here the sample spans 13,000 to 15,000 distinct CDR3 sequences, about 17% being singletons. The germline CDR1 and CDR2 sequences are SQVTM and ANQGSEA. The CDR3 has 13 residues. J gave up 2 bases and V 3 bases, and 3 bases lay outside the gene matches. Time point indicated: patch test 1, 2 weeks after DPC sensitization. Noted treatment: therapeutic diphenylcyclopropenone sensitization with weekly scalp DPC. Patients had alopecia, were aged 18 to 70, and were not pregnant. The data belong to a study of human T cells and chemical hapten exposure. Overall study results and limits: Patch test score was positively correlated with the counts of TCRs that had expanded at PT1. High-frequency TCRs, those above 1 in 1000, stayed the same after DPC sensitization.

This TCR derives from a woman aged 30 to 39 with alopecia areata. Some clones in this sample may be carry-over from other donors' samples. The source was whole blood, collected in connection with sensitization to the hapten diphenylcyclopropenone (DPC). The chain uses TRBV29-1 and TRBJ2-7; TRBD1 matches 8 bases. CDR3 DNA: TGCAGCGTTGACGAGACAGGGGCCTACGAGCAGTACTTC. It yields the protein CSVDETGAYEQYF.